This is a list of T cell receptor beta chains from one sample in a study of blood T cells in healthy people across ages. TCRdb passed the 5' RACE reads through MiXCR, listing each CDR3 protein once. The data contain just under 750,000 distinct CDR3 sequences, 22% of them singletons. Sequencing was done on a sample of blood. The receptors derive from a man aged 65 to 85 in good health. Both conserved end residues are part of each CDR3. Fields, in order: J gene, V gene, CDR3 protein.

>TRBJ2-3|TRBV24-1
CATSDLFGGEGTDTQYF
>TRBJ1-1|TRBV7-2
CASSLGGATEAFF
>TRBJ2-3|TRBV7-3
CASSFQGAADTQYF
>TRBJ2-5|TRBV19
CASKQGVGQETQYF
>TRBJ2-3|TRBV7-2
CASSYHEGADRQYF
>TRBJ2-2|TRBV10-3
CAISEQTGELFF
>TRBJ2-7|TRBV14
CASSQDWGREQYF
>TRBJ2-2|TRBV12-3/TRBV12-4
CASSPGGAGELFF
>TRBJ1-4|TRBV20-1
CSARPPGLREKLFF
>TRBJ1-1|TRBV12-3/TRBV12-4
CASNQQGLNTEAFF
>TRBJ2-1|TRBV3-1
CASSQGTSDYNEQFF
>TRBJ2-6|TRBV5-1
CASSPRLGGANVLTF